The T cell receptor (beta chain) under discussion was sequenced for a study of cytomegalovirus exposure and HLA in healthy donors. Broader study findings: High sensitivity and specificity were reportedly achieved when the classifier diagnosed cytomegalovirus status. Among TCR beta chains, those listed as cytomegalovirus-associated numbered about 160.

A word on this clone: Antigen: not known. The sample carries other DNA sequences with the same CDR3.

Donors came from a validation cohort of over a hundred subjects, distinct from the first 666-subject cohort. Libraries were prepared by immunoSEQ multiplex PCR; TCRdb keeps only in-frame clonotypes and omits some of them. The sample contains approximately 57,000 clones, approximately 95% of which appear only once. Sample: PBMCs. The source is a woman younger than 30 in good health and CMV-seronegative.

In nucleotides, the CDR3 is TGCAGTGCTAGAGATCGGGAAAAACTGTTTTTT. Residues: CSARDREKLFF. The chain has TRBV20-1 and TRBJ1-4; D gene unclear. The V gene lost 0 bases and the J gene lost 8 bases, with 4 bases spanning the gap. The CDR3 sequence is 11 residues long. Germline V gives CDR1 DFQATT, CDR2 SNEGSKA (reference sequence).